The T cell receptor beta chain under discussion was sequenced for a study of spatial heterogeneity in lung cancer. In the study overall: Detection consistently yielded more beta chains than alpha chains. Unique TCR and UMI combinations averaged more than ten appearances each in raw reads.

Time point in this sample: sample taken at primary tumor resection. Samples were obtained from 70 or so donors, all untreated early-stage non-small cell lung cancer patients. This clonotype was detected ten times or more. Every cDNA TCR molecule received its own unique molecular identifier. TCRdb re-derived calls from the 5' RACE reads in MiXCR, one entry per CDR3 protein. The data contain about 39,000 distinct CDR3 sequences, 3.1% of them seen just once; the ten biggest clones take up around 36%. Germline lookup yields CDR1 MDHEN and CDR2 SYDVKM. The CDR3 contains 15 residues. The V and J ends lost 7 bases and 0 bases, in that order; junction bases with no gene match: 2.

The receptor was isolated from a male donor with early-stage non-small cell lung cancer. This chain connects TRBV28 to TRBJ2-6; TRBD1 agrees at 8 bases. The sequenced sample was normal lung tissue next to the tumor, obtained at surgery. Here the CDR3 reads CASNTGGSGANVLTF. DNA of the CDR3: TGTGCCAGCAATACAGGGGGCTCTGGGGCCAACGTCCTGACTTTC.